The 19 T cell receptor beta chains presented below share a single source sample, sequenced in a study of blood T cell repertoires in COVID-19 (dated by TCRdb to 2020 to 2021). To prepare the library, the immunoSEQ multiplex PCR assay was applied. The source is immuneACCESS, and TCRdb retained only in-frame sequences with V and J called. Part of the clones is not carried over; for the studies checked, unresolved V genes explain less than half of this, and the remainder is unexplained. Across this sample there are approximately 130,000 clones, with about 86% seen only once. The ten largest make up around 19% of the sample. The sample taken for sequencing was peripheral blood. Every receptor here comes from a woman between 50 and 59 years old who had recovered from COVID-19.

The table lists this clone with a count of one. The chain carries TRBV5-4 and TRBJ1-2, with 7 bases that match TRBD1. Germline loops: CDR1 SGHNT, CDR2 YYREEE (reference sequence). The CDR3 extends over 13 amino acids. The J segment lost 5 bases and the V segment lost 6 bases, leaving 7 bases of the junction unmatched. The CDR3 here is CASTMGQIYGYTF. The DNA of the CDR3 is TGTGCCAGCACCATGGGACAGATTTATGGCTACACCTTC.

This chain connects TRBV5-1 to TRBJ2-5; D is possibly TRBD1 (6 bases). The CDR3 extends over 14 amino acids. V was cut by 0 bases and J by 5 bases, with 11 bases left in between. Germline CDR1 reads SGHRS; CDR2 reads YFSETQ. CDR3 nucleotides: TGCGCCAGCAGCTTGGATACAGGGTTTGAGACCCAGTACTTC. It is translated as CASSLDTGFETQYF.

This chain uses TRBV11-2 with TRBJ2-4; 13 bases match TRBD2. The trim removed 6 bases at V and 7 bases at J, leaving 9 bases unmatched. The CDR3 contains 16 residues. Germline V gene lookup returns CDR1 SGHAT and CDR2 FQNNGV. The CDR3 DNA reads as TGTGCCAGCAGTTCAACTAGCGGGGGGGCAAGGAACATTCAGTACTTC. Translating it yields CASSSTSGGARNIQYF. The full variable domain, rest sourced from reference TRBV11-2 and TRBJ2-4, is EAGVAQSPRYKIIEKRQSVAFWCNPISGHATLYWYQQILGQGPKLLIQFQNNGVVDDSQLPKDRFSAERLKGVDSTLKIQPAKLEDSAVYLCASSSTSGGARNIQYFGAGTRLSVL.

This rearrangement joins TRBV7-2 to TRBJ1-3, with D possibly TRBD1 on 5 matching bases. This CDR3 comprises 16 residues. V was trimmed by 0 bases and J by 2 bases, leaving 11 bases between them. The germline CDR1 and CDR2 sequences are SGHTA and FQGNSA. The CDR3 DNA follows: TGTGCCAGCAGCTTAGCAAATCGGGGGACTGGAAACACCATATATTTT. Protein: CASSLANRGTGNTIYF.

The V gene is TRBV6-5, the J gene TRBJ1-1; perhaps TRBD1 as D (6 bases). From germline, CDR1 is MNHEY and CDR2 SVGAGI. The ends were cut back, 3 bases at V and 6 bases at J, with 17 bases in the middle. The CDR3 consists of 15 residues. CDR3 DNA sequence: TGTGCCAGCAGTTATGATCGGGGGGCGTCGGCTGAAGCTTTCTTT. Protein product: CASSYDRGASAEAFF.

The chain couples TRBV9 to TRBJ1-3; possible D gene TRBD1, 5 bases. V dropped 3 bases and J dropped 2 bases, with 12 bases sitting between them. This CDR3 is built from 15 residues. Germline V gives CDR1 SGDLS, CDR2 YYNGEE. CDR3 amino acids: CASSGGEGPGNTIYF. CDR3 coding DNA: TGTGCCAGCAGCGGAGGGGAGGGGCCTGGAAACACCATATATTTT.

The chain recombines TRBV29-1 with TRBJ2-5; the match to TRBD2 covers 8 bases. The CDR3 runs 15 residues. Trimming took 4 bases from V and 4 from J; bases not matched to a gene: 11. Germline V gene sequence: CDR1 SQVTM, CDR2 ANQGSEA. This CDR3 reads CSVGAPARGVETQYF. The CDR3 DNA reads TGCAGCGTTGGGGCCCCGGCGCGGGGGGTAGAGACCCAGTACTTC.

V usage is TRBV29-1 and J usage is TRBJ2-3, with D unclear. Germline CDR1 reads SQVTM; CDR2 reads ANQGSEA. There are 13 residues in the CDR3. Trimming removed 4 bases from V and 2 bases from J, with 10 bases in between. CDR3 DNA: TGCAGCGTTGTTGGTCCTACCACAGATACGCAGTATTTT. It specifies CSVVGPTTDTQYF.

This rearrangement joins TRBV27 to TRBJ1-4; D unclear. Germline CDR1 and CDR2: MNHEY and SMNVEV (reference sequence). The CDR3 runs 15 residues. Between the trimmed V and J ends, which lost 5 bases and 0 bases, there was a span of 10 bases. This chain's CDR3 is CASSEPGATNEKLFF. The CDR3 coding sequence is TGTGCCAGCAGTGAACCGGGAGCAACTAATGAAAAACTGTTTTTT.

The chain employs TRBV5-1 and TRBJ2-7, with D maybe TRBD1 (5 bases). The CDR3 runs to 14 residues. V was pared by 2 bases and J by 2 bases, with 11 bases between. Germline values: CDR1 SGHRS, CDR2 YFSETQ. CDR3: CASSLGDPTYEQYF. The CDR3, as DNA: TGCGCCAGCAGCTTAGGGGATCCCACCTACGAGCAGTACTTC.

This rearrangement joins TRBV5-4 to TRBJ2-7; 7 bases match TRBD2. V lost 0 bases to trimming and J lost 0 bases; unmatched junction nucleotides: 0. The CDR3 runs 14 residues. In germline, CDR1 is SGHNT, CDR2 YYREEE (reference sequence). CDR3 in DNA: TGTGCCAGCAGCTTGGCTAGCGGCTCCTACGAGCAGTACTTC. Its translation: CASSLASGSYEQYF.

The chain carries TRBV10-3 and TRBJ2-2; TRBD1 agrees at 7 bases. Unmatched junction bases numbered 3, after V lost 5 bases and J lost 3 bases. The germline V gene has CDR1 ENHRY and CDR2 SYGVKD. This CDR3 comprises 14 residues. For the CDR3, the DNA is TGTGCCATCAGTCCAGGGGGAGACACCGGGGAGCTGTTTTTT. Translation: CAISPGGDTGELFF.

The CDR3 loop is CASSPLPRLADTQYF. CDR3 DNA sequence: TGTGCCAGCAGCCCACTACCCCGACTCGCAGATACGCAGTATTTT. The chain employs TRBV27 and TRBJ2-3; D unclear. This CDR3 comprises 15 residues. The germline V and J ends were trimmed by 6 bases and 4 bases, with 17 bases remaining between them. Germline lookup yields CDR1 MNHEY and CDR2 SMNVEV (reference sequence).

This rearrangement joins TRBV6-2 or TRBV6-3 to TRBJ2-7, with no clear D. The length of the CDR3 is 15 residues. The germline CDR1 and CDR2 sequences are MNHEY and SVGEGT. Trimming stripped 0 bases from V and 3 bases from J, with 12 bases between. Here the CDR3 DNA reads TGTGCCAGCAGTTACTCAAAACCTAGAGACTACGAGCAGTACTTC. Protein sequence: CASSYSKPRDYEQYF.

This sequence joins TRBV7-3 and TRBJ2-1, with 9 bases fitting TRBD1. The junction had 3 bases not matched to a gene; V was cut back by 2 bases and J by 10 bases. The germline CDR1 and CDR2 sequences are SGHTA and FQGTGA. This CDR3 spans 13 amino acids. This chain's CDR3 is CASSLGTGREQFF. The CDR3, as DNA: TGTGCCAGCAGCTTAGGGACAGGGAGAGAGCAGTTCTTC.

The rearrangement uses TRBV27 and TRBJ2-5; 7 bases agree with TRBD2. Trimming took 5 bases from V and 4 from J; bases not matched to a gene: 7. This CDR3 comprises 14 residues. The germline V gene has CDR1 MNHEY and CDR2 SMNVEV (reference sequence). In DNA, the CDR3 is TGTGCCAGCAGTCTCGGGACTACTCGAGAGACCCAGTACTTC. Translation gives CASSLGTTRETQYF.

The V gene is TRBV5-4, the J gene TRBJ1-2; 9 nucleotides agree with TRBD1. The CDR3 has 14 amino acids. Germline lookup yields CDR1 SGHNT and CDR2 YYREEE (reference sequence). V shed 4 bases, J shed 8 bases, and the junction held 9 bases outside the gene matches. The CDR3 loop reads CASSLEGQGSGYTF. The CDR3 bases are TGTGCCAGCAGCCTAGAGGGACAGGGCAGCGGCTACACCTTC.

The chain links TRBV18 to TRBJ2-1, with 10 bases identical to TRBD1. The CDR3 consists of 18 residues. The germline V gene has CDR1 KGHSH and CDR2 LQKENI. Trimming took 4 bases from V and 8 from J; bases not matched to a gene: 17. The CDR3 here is CASSLDRGLAGGSDEQFF. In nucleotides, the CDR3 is TGTGCCAGCTCACTCGACAGGGGGCTGGCGGGAGGATCCGATGAGCAGTTCTTC.

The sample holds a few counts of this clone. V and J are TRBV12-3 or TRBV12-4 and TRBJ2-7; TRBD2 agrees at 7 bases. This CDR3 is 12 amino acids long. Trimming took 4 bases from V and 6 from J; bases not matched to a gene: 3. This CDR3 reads CASSWGGAEQYF. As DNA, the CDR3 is TGTGCCAGCAGTTGGGGGGGTGCCGAGCAGTACTTC.